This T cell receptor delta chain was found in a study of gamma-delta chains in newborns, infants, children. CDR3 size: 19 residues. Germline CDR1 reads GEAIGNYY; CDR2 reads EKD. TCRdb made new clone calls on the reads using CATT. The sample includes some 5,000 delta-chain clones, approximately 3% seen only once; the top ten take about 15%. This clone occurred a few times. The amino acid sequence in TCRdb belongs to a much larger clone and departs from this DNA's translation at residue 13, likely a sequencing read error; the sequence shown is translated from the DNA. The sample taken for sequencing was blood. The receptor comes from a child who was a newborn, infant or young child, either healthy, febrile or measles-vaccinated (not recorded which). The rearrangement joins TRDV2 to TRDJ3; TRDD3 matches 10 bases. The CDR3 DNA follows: TGTGCCTGTGACACTGGGGGATACCCCAGCTCCTGGTACACCCGACAGATGTTTTTC. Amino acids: CACDTGGYPSSWYTRQMFF.